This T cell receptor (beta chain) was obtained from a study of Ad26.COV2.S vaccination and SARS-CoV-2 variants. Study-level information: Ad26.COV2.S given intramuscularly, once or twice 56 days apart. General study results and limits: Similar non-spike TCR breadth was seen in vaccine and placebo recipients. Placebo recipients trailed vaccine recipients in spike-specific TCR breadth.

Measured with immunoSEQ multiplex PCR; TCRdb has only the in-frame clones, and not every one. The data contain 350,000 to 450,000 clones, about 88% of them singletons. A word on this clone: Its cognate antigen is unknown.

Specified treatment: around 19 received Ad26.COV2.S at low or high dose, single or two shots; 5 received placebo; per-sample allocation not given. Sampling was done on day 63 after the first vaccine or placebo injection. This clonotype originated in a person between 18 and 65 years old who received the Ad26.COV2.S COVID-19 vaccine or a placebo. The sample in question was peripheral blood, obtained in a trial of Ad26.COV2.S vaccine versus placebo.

As DNA, the CDR3 is TGTGCCAGCAGCTTTACAGGGGGAACGCGAAACATTCAGTACTTC. Translation gives CASSFTGGTRNIQYF. The gene calls are TRBV5-6 and TRBJ2-4; 8 nucleotides agree with TRBD1. The V gene end was trimmed by 2 bases and the J gene end by 6 bases; junction bases not matched to a gene: 7. Germline-derived CDR1 and CDR2 are SGHDT and YYEEEE. The CDR3 has 15 amino acids.